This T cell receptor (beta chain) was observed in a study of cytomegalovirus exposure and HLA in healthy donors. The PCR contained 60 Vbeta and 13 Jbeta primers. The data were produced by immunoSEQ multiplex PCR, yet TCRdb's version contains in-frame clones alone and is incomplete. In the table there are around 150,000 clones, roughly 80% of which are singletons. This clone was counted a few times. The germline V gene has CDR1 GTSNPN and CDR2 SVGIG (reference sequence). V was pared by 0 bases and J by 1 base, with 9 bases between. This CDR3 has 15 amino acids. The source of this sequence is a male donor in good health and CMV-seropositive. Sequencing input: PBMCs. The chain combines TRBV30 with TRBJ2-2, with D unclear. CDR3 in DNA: TGTGCCTGGAGTGTATATCCAGGGAACACCGGGGAGCTGTTTTTT. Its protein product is CAWSVYPGNTGELFF.